This T cell receptor beta chain was sequenced in a study of blood T cell repertoires in COVID-19. Overall study context: The United States, Italy and Spain supplied acute and convalescent COVID-19 samples. PBMCs, B-cell-depleted T cells, or T cells provided the cDNA or gDNA that made up the material.

Original analysis: Estimation of nucleated cell counts was performed using reference gene primer amplification. Using immunoSEQ multiplex PCR, the repertoire was profiled, and TCRdb retains in-frame clones only, with some absent. The V and J calls and the clone size are those of that table, but D and trimming were determined from the DNA. The sample records about 55,000 clones, over 70% being singletons. Trimming removed 6 bases at V and 3 bases at J, with 19 bases between. The CDR3 runs to 16 residues. Germline V gene sequence: CDR1 LGHNT, CDR2 FRNRAP. The material sequenced was peripheral blood. The chain has TRBV12-5 and TRBJ2-3; D is possibly TRBD2 (8 bases). The clonotype originates from an older woman with acute or convalescent COVID-19. CDR3 sequence (DNA): TGTGCTAGTGGACACCACAGGGGCGGGGGGACAGATACGCAGTATTTT. Its protein product is CASGHHRGGGTDTQYF.